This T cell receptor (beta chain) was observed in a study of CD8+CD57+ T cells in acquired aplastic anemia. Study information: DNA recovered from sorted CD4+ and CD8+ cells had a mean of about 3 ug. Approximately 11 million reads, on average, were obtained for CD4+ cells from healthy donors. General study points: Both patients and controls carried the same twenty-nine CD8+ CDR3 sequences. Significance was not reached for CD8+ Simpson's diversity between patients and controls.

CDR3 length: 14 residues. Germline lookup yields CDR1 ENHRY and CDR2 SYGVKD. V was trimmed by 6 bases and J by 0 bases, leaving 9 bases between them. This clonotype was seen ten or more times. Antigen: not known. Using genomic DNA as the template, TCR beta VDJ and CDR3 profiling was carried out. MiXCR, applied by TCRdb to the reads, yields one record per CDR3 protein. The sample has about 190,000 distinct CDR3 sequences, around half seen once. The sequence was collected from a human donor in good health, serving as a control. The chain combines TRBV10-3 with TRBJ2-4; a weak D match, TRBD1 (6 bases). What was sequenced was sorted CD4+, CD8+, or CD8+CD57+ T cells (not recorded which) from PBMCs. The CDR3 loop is CAIRDSLAKNIQYF. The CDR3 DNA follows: TGTGCCATCAGGGACAGCTTAGCCAAAAACATTCAGTACTTC.